Sequencing of this T cell receptor (beta chain) was carried out in a study of CD8 T cells in ankylosing spondylitis (dated by TCRdb to about 2017). As for the study more broadly: To find TCR variants linked to disease, the study profiled T cell receptor beta repertoires in ankylosing spondylitis patients and healthy donors. The full study cohort was made up of about two dozen ankylosing spondylitis patients and 108 healthy donors. Peripheral blood was sampled, and synovial fluid was also collected from ankylosing spondylitis patients.

Beyond this particular receptor, the publication reports: The disease-linked clones were reported as significantly enriched in matched synovial fluid samples from ankylosing spondylitis patients. The disease-linked clones showed a CD8+ phenotype and occurred at relatively low frequencies in peripheral blood. Some of the motif variants had been reported before in the synovial fluid and blood of reactive arthritis patients, a finding that suggests common disease-initiation mechanisms. Blood from ankylosing spondylitis patients appeared to be characterized by a TCR beta motif made up of 8 or 9 highly homologous amino acid variants.

This clonotype was detected only once. The target of this receptor is not known. Base qualities are not provided; no much larger clone lies one nucleotide away. A lone read gives weak evidence. The data were produced on an Illumina MiSeq. Quantitative 5'-RACE with molecular barcodes was used to prepare TCR beta libraries. Processing in the source paper ran as follows. Disease-linked TCR variants were identified with a new computational method built on a probabilistic model of VDJ rearrangement. The raw public data were reprocessed by TCRdb itself: fastp quality trimming at Q25, MiXCR clonotype calling, in-frame beta chains only. Rows are combined by CDR3 protein, so each entry shows the most common genes and DNA. V and J calls and clone size were set by TCRdb, not the authors. Counted in this sample were tens of thousands of distinct CDR3 sequences; about 15% of them appeared once. Approximately 48% of the sample goes to the ten largest clones.

From its cysteine to its phenylalanine, the CDR3 spans 15 amino acids. The sequence is cut down to CDR3 DNA, 45 bases in frame from base 1. Via the germline V gene, CDR1 is SGHRS and CDR2 YFSETQ. V drops 0 bases and J drops 3 bases, leaving 12 bases in between. The clonotype comes from a male donor with ankylosing spondylitis or in good health (not recorded which). The V gene is TRBV5-1 and the J gene is TRBJ2-5; the D element might be TRBD1 or TRBD2, as each aligns at 5 bases. Source material: blood. The DNA sequence is TGCGCCAGCAGCTTGGCCTCGGGACCTAAAGAGACCCAGTACTTC. Its product reads: CASSLASGPKETQYF.